This record looks at one T cell receptor (beta chain) sequence and its context. The data were taken from a study of blood T cell repertoires in COVID-19. At the level of the study: Specimens from acute and convalescent COVID-19 originated in the United States, Italy and Spain. The cDNA or gDNA used as material had been derived from T cells, B-cell-depleted T cells, or PBMCs.

Germline CDR1 reads MNHEY; CDR2 reads SVGAGI. The CDR3 is made up of 12 amino acids. Trimming took off 8 bases at V and 8 bases at J, with 12 bases between the two ends. How the authors handled the data: Amplifying reference gene primers gave estimates of nucleated cell counts. Clones were read by immunoSEQ multiplex PCR, and TCRdb kept only the in-frame ones, dropping some. Clonal size and the V and J genes are those of that table, whereas D and trimming came from the DNA. The profile covers about 100,000 clones, with 80% appearing a single time and approximately 29% taken by the ten largest. The receptor's source is a man between 70 and 80 years old with active or convalescent COVID-19. This sequence joins TRBV6-5 and TRBJ1-4; D possibly corresponds to TRBD1 (6 bases). Sequences were obtained from peripheral blood. The CDR3 nucleotides are TGTGCCAGCGGCCGAGGGGGAGAAAAACTGTTTTTT. Protein product: CASGRGGEKLFF.